These T cell receptor beta chains were read from a single sample in a study of cytomegalovirus exposure and HLA in healthy donors. Libraries were prepared by immunoSEQ multiplex PCR; TCRdb keeps only in-frame clonotypes and omits some of them. Found here are more than 95,000 clones, around three quarters of them singletons; the top ten hold roughly 1.2%. The sequencing sample was made of PBMCs. The receptor set was obtained from a female donor in good health and CMV-seronegative. CDR3s include the opening cysteine and the closing phenylalanine or tryptophan. Each record gives: V gene, D gene, clone size, J gene, CDR3 protein, CDR3 DNA. A D gene is named only where the DNA matches it firmly. The listing skips clone size in some rows; elsewhere it reads once, few, many or a size class.

V: TRBV2; D: .; size: .; J: TRBJ1-1; CDR3: CASRGAGPTEAFF; DNA: TGTGCCAGCAGGGGGGCGGGCCCTACTGAAGCTTTCTTT
V: TRBV5-4; D: .; size: .; J: TRBJ1-2; CDR3: CASSWAGGYTF; DNA: TGTGCCAGCAGCTGGGCGGGCGGCTACACCTTC
V: TRBV12-2; D: .; size: few; J: TRBJ1-1; CDR3: CASLKTGGESSFENTEAFF; DNA: TGTGCAAGTCTCAAGACAGGGGGTGAGTCATCATTCGAGAACACTGAAGCTTTCTTT
V: TRBV5-8; D: .; size: .; J: TRBJ1-6; CDR3: CASSLGTIYYNSPLHF; DNA: TGTGCCAGCAGCTTGGGCACAATTTACTATAATTCACCCCTCCACTTT
V: TRBV5-4; D: TRBD1; size: .; J: TRBJ2-7; CDR3: CASSWVAGGSYEQYF; DNA: TGTGCCAGCAGCTGGGTGGCAGGGGGATCCTACGAGCAGTACTTC
V: TRBV7-9; D: TRBD2; size: .; J: TRBJ2-5; CDR3: CASSSPSGGTWEQYF; DNA: TGTGCCAGCAGCTCCCCTAGCGGGGGGACCTGGGAGCAGTACTTC
V: TRBV4-2; D: .; size: .; J: TRBJ2-2; CDR3: CASSPSRYTGELFF; DNA: TGTGCCAGCAGCCCTAGTAGGTACACCGGGGAGCTGTTTTTT
V: TRBV30; D: .; size: .; J: TRBJ1-1; CDR3: CAWSVRGITEAFF; DNA: TGTGCCTGGAGTGTTCGAGGAATCACTGAAGCTTTCTTT
V: TRBV7-8; D: TRBD2; size: .; J: TRBJ2-5; CDR3: CASSLVGLAEETQYF; DNA: TGTGCCAGCAGCTTAGTTGGGCTAGCGGAGGAGACCCAGTACTTC
V: TRBV6-5; D: .; size: .; J: TRBJ2-1; CDR3: CASTLSASSYNEQFF; DNA: TGTGCCAGCACCCTGAGCGCGAGCTCCTACAATGAGCAGTTCTTC
V: TRBV7-9; D: .; size: .; J: TRBJ2-7; CDR3: CASRKDATGEQYF; DNA: TGTGCCAGCAGAAAGGACGCCACGGGGGAGCAGTACTTC
V: TRBV7-6; D: .; size: .; J: TRBJ2-5; CDR3: CASSLRLVGFTETQYF; DNA: TGTGCCAGCAGCCTGAGACTAGTCGGGTTCACAGAGACCCAGTACTTC
V: TRBV10-2; D: .; size: .; J: TRBJ2-5; CDR3: CASSDRGQETQYF; DNA: TGCGCCAGCAGTGACCGGGGCCAAGAGACCCAGTACTTC
V: TRBV21-1; D: .; size: once; J: TRBJ1-2; CDR3: CASSKQVGRVTPNYGYTF; DNA: TGTGCCAGCAGCAAACAGGTTGGCAGGGTAACGCCTAACTATGGCTACACCTTC
V: TRBV18; D: .; size: .; J: TRBJ2-3; CDR3: CASSAGRRDTDAQYF; DNA: TGTGCCAGCTCCGCGGGGAGGAGAGACACAGATGCGCAGTATTTT
V: TRBV30; D: TRBD1; size: .; J: TRBJ2-1; CDR3: CAWRGRGPEFRFNEQFF; DNA: TGTGCCTGGAGGGGTAGGGGGCCGGAGTTCCGATTCAATGAGCAGTTCTTC
V: TRBV7-9; D: TRBD1; size: .; J: TRBJ1-2; CDR3: CASQQGEVGYTF; DNA: TGTGCCAGCCAACAGGGGGAGGTTGGCTACACCTTC
V: TRBV6-5; D: .; size: .; J: TRBJ2-7; CDR3: CATRVPSSYEQYF; DNA: TGTGCCACCCGCGTCCCGAGCTCCTACGAGCAGTACTTC
V: TRBV28; D: TRBD2; size: .; J: TRBJ2-7; CDR3: CASSFSAGTSGNYEQYF; DNA: TGTGCCAGCAGTTTCTCTGCCGGGACTAGCGGGAACTACGAGCAGTACTTC
V: TRBV19; D: TRBD2; size: few; J: TRBJ2-3; CDR3: CASNPGGLAGGTDTQYF; DNA: TGTGCCAGTAACCCAGGCGGACTAGCGGGGGGCACAGATACGCAGTATTTT
V: TRBV11-2; D: .; size: .; J: TRBJ2-5; CDR3: CASSLYRGWEETQYF; DNA: TGTGCCAGCAGCTTATATAGGGGATGGGAAGAGACCCAGTACTTC
V: TRBV6-5; D: TRBD1; size: .; J: TRBJ1-4; CDR3: CASSYRGLSNEKLFF; DNA: TGTGCCAGCAGTTACAGGGGGCTTAGTAATGAAAAACTGTTTTTT
V: TRBV5-1; D: .; size: .; J: TRBJ1-1; CDR3: CASSLELNRDAFF; DNA: TGCGCCAGCAGCTTGGAATTGAACAGGGATGCTTTCTTT
V: TRBV4-1; D: .; size: .; J: TRBJ1-1; CDR3: CASSQNQGGPEAFF; DNA: TGCGCCAGCAGCCAAAATCAGGGAGGCCCTGAAGCTTTCTTT
V: TRBV5-1; D: .; size: .; J: TRBJ2-1; CDR3: CASSIGLMSYNEQFF; DNA: TGCGCCAGCAGCATCGGACTAATGAGCTACAATGAGCAGTTCTTC
V: TRBV6-5; D: TRBD1; size: .; J: TRBJ2-7; CDR3: CARPRGTGAYEQYF; DNA: TGTGCCAGACCCCGGGGGACAGGGGCCTACGAGCAGTACTTC
V: TRBV7-9; D: TRBD2; size: .; J: TRBJ2-3; CDR3: CASSLLAASTDTQYF; DNA: TGTGCCAGCAGCTTACTAGCGGCCTCCACAGATACGCAGTATTTT
V: TRBV6-6; D: .; size: .; J: TRBJ1-4; CDR3: CASGDASITNEKLFF; DNA: TGTGCCAGCGGAGACGCCTCGATAACTAATGAAAAACTGTTTTTT
V: TRBV27; D: TRBD1; size: .; J: TRBJ1-5; CDR3: CASSPRTGGVDQPQHF; DNA: TGTGCCAGCAGTCCCCGGACAGGGGGCGTGGATCAGCCCCAGCATTTT
V: TRBV15; D: .; size: .; J: TRBJ1-2; CDR3: CATSREMRTDGYTF; DNA: TGTGCCACCAGCAGAGAAATGAGGACAGATGGCTACACCTTC
V: TRBV2; D: TRBD1; size: .; J: TRBJ1-5; CDR3: CASSGTGTGLGQPQHF; DNA: TGTGCCAGCAGCGGGACCGGGACAGGGCTAGGACAGCCCCAGCATTTT
V: TRBV5-5; D: .; size: .; J: TRBJ1-5; CDR3: CASTLGLNQPQHF; DNA: TGTGCCAGCACCCTAGGACTGAATCAGCCCCAGCATTTT
V: TRBV5-1; D: TRBD2; size: once; J: TRBJ2-2; CDR3: CASSLDASGTGGELFF; DNA: TGCGCCAGCAGCTTGGATGCTAGCGGGACGGGCGGGGAGCTGTTTTTT
V: TRBV7-2; D: TRBD2; size: .; J: TRBJ2-1; CDR3: CASSFSGRGEQFF; DNA: TGTGCCAGCAGCTTTAGCGGGAGGGGCGAACAGTTCTTC
V: TRBV7-3; D: TRBD1; size: few; J: TRBJ2-3; CDR3: CASSMGTGEFPDTQYF; DNA: TGTGCCAGCAGTATGGGGACAGGGGAGTTTCCAGATACGCAGTATTTT
V: TRBV9; D: .; size: .; J: TRBJ2-1; CDR3: CASSVVGLSYNEQFF; DNA: TGTGCCAGCAGCGTAGTTGGACTCTCCTACAATGAGCAGTTCTTC
V: TRBV29-1; D: .; size: .; J: TRBJ2-5; CDR3: CSVARQDGRNSPETQYF; DNA: TGCAGCGTTGCCAGACAGGACGGACGAAACAGCCCCGAGACCCAGTACTTC
V: TRBV4-1; D: .; size: .; J: TRBJ1-1; CDR3: CASSQGEAGPRRAFF; DNA: TGCGCCAGCAGCCAAGGTGAGGCGGGCCCAAGGCGGGCTTTCTTT
V: TRBV9; D: TRBD2; size: .; J: TRBJ2-7; CDR3: CASSVGLADSYEQYF; DNA: TGTGCCAGCAGCGTAGGACTAGCGGACTCCTACGAGCAGTACTTC
V: TRBV2; D: .; size: .; J: TRBJ2-2; CDR3: CASSEQTNTGELFF; DNA: TGTGCCAGCAGTGAACAGACGAACACCGGGGAGCTGTTTTTT
V: TRBV5-1; D: TRBD2; size: .; J: TRBJ2-3; CDR3: CASSLGLAGRTDTQYF; DNA: TGCGCCAGCAGCTTGGGCCTAGCGGGTAGAACAGATACGCAGTATTTT
V: TRBV6-1; D: .; size: .; J: TRBJ1-5; CDR3: CASSEAADYSNQPQHF; DNA: TGTGCCAGCAGTGAAGCTGCAGATTATAGCAATCAGCCCCAGCATTTT
V: TRBV5-5; D: TRBD1; size: few; J: TRBJ2-7; CDR3: CASSLGQGAFYEQYF; DNA: TGTGCCAGCAGCCTAGGACAGGGGGCGTTTTACGAGCAGTACTTC
V: TRBV6-5; D: TRBD2; size: .; J: TRBJ2-7; CDR3: CASSSGTSRPYEQYF; DNA: TGTGCCAGCAGTTCCGGGACTAGCAGACCCTACGAGCAGTACTTC
V: TRBV10-3; D: .; size: .; J: TRBJ1-1; CDR3: CAISESPGVRAFF; DNA: TGTGCCATCAGTGAGTCCCCAGGCGTACGGGCTTTCTTT
V: TRBV7-3; D: .; size: .; J: TRBJ2-3; CDR3: CASSLTPILKDGGTTDTQYF; DNA: TGTGCCAGCAGCTTAACCCCTATTTTGAAAGACGGGGGAACCACAGATACGCAGTATTTT
V: TRBV7-9; D: .; size: .; J: TRBJ2-5; CDR3: CASSLGPETQYF; DNA: TGTGCCAGCAGCTTAGGGCCAGAGACCCAGTACTTC
V: TRBV27; D: .; size: .; J: TRBJ2-1; CDR3: CASSPVEGDEQFF; DNA: TGTGCCAGCAGTCCCGTCGAGGGCGATGAGCAGTTCTTC
V: TRBV20-1; D: .; size: .; J: TRBJ2-7; CDR3: CSVADFYEQYF; DNA: TGCAGTGTGGCGGACTTCTACGAGCAGTACTTC
V: TRBV6-1; D: .; size: once; J: TRBJ1-2; CDR3: CASSQDQGRGGYTF; DNA: TGTGCCAGCAGCCAGGATCAGGGTAGGGGTGGCTACACCTTC
V: TRBV27; D: .; size: once; J: TRBJ2-3; CDR3: CASSPRTVLGTDTQYF; DNA: TGTGCCAGCAGTCCACGGACAGTTCTCGGCACAGATACGCAGTATTTT
V: TRBV4-1; D: TRBD2; size: .; J: TRBJ2-3; CDR3: CASSQDPGLARTDTQYF; DNA: TGCGCCAGCAGCCAAGACCCGGGACTAGCCCGCACAGATACGCAGTATTTT
V: TRBV7-8; D: TRBD1; size: .; J: TRBJ2-6; CDR3: CASSPRTGTFSGANVLTF; DNA: TGTGCCAGCAGCCCGAGGACAGGGACCTTCTCTGGGGCCAACGTCCTGACTTTC
V: TRBV6-1; D: TRBD1; size: .; J: TRBJ1-2; CDR3: CASSEAGQVVSYGYTF; DNA: TGTGCCAGCAGTGAAGCGGGACAGGTAGTTTCCTATGGCTACACCTTC
V: TRBV5-1; D: .; size: few; J: TRBJ2-6; CDR3: CASSLDRATGANVLTF; DNA: TGCGCCAGCAGCTTGGACAGGGCAACTGGGGCCAACGTCCTGACTTTC
V: TRBV7-3; D: .; size: .; J: TRBJ2-5; CDR3: CASSPGRGGETQYF; DNA: TGTGCCAGCAGCCCCGGACGAGGGGGAGAGACCCAGTACTTC
V: TRBV11-2; D: .; size: .; J: TRBJ2-1; CDR3: CASSWGGQDEQFF; DNA: TGTGCCAGCAGCTGGGGGGGGCAGGATGAGCAGTTCTTC
V: TRBV28; D: TRBD2; size: .; J: TRBJ2-1; CDR3: CASTTTRASGRVNEQFF; DNA: TGTGCCAGCACAACCACCCGGGCTAGCGGGAGGGTGAATGAGCAGTTCTTC
V: TRBV7-3; D: TRBD2; size: few; J: TRBJ2-5; CDR3: CASSAGGGQETQYF; DNA: TGTGCCAGCAGCGCCGGGGGGGGTCAAGAGACCCAGTACTTC
V: TRBV2; D: .; size: once; J: TRBJ1-2; CDR3: CASSVTGANYGYTF; DNA: TGTGCCAGCAGTGTGACAGGAGCTAACTATGGCTACACCTTC